The 18 T cell receptor beta chains reported below all come from one sample, sequenced in a study of Graves' ophthalmopathy and Graves' hyperthyroidism. The authors amplified TCR beta CDR3 regions, and they did so from RNA transcripts for repertoire sequencing. The workflow started with a first-round RT-PCR run with HTBI primers and then moved on to a second-round multiplex PCR. TCRdb passed the multiplex PCR reads through MiXCR, listing each CDR3 protein once. Counted here are hundreds of thousands of distinct CDR3 sequences, over 20% occurring once; the ten biggest clones make up more than 5.5%. The sequenced sample consisted of peripheral blood. These TCRs come from a woman aged 18-30 years with stable Graves' hyperthyroidism. Some clones in this sample may be carry-over from other donors' samples.

The chain couples TRBV10-3 to TRBJ2-7, with unresolved D. CDR3 size: 14 residues. In germline, CDR1 is ENHRY, CDR2 SYGVKD. V lost 10 bases to trimming and J lost 0 bases, with 16 bases between them. CDR3 in DNA: TGTGCCACCAGGCCTGGGGTTAACTCCTACGAGCAGTACTTC. Translating gives CATRPGVNSYEQYF.

This clonotype was seen a handful of times. The chain is built from TRBV12-3 or TRBV12-4 and TRBJ2-7, with D perhaps matching TRBD2 (6 bases). The CDR3 is 15 residues long. V lost 6 bases to trimming and J lost 2 bases, with 17 bases between them. The CDR3: CASRVGTGDTYEQYF. As DNA, the CDR3 is TGTGCCAGCAGGGTCGGGACTGGCGATACCTACGAGCAGTACTTC.

This clonotype was observed many times. The chain couples TRBV12-3 or TRBV12-4 to TRBJ2-2, with no clear D. The CDR3 spans 15 residues. V lost 6 bases and J 3 bases, leaving 14 bases between the germline ends. CDR3 bases: TGTGCCAGCAGCTCATCAGACTCCGACACCGGGGAGCTGTTTTTT. Translating it yields CASSSSDSDTGELFF.

This clonotype occurred many times. This chain connects TRBV18 to TRBJ1-5; no clear D. In germline, CDR1 is KGHSH, CDR2 LQKENI. V was cut by 3 bases and J by 0 bases, with 18 bases left in between. The CDR3 runs to 18 residues. The CDR3 DNA follows: TGTGCCAGCTCACCCTTTCATGGACGGACTTATAGCAATCAGCCCCAGCATTTT. Its translation: CASSPFHGRTYSNQPQHF. The full variable domain, its missing parts supplied by reference TRBV18 and TRBJ1-5, is NAGVMQNPRHLVRRRGQEARLRCSPMKGHSHVYWYRQLPEEGLKFMVYLQKENIIDESGMPKERFSAEFPKEGPSILRIQQVVRGDSAAYFCASSPFHGRTYSNQPQHFGDGTRLSIL.

This clonotype was seen many times. The rearrangement joins TRBV2 to TRBJ1-3, with D unclear. Germline V CDR1 and CDR2: SNHLY, FYNNEI. Trimming removed 8 bases from V and 2 bases from J, with 10 bases in between. CDR3 length: 13 amino acids. Here the CDR3 DNA reads TGTGCCAGCTGCCCTCTTCCTGGAAACACCATATATTTT. Protein product: CASCPLPGNTIYF.

This chain connects TRBV28 to TRBJ1-2, with unresolved D. The CDR3 has 13 amino acids. V was pared by 7 bases and J by 1 base, with 10 bases between. Germline V gene sequence: CDR1 MDHEN, CDR2 SYDVKM. The CDR3 reads CASIASINYGYTF. CDR3 coding DNA: TGTGCCAGCATAGCATCGATTAACTATGGCTACACCTTC.

This clonotype was seen at least ten times. V and J are TRBV27 and TRBJ1-5; D call uncertain. V lost 6 bases, J lost 5 bases, and 14 bases lay in between. The CDR3 consists of 14 residues. Germline loops: CDR1 MNHEY, CDR2 SMNVEV (reference sequence). The DNA of the CDR3 is TGTGCCAGCAGAGAGGGATTCCCGGATCAGCCCCAGCATTTT. It translates to CASREGFPDQPQHF.

This clonotype was seen at least ten times. V gene TRBV14 combines with J gene TRBJ1-2; no reliable D call. The CDR3 consists of 15 residues. Per germline, CDR1 SGHDN and CDR2 FVKESK. Trimming took off 1 base at V and 9 bases at J, with 18 bases between the two ends. Here the CDR3 reads CASSQVYSRPESYTF. The CDR3 DNA reads TGTGCCAGCAGCCAAGTTTACTCTAGGCCCGAGAGCTACACCTTC. The variable domain in full, with the rest retrieved from reference TRBV14 and TRBJ1-2, is EAGVTQFPSHSVIEKGQTVTLRCDPISGHDNLYWYRRVMGKEIKFLLHFVKESKQDESGMPNNRFLAERTGGTYSTLKVQPAELEDSGVYFCASSQVYSRPESYTFGSGTRLTVV.

This clonotype has ten or more counts. This rearrangement joins TRBV29-1 to TRBJ1-1; TRBD1 matches at 8 bases. CDR1 and CDR2 from the germline V gene are SQVTM and ANQGSEA. This CDR3 comprises 17 residues. V lost 7 bases, J lost 1 base, and 17 bases stayed unmatched. DNA of the CDR3: TGCAGCGGTGGCATGGTGGGGACAGGAGAACCGAACACTGAAGCTTTCTTT. It codes for CSGGMVGTGEPNTEAFF.

In the case of this clonotype: A read error may be the cause here, since a much bigger clone is one base away. The CDR3 end shows no conserved phenylalanine or tryptophan, and so a read error is likely. The rearrangement joins TRBV27 to TRBJ2-7; TRBD1 agrees at 7 bases. The CDR3 spans 15 residues. The V gene end was trimmed by 5 bases and the J gene end by 5 bases; junction bases not matched to a gene: 12. Germline V gene sequence: CDR1 MNHEY, CDR2 SMNVEV (reference sequence). CDR3 in amino acids: CASSGRTGEGHEQYL. Here the CDR3 DNA reads TGTGCCAGCAGTGGAAGGACAGGAGAGGGCCACGAGCAGTACCTC.

The table lists this clonotype with many counts. This sequence joins TRBV7-2 and TRBJ2-7; 9 bases match TRBD2. J was trimmed by 9 bases and V by 5 bases; bases with no gene match: 5. The germline V gene encodes CDR1 SGHTA and CDR2 FQGNSA. The CDR3 is 12 amino acids. Here the CDR3 reads CASSRSGGRQYF. In nucleotides, the CDR3 is TGTGCCAGCAGCCGTAGCGGGGGACGGCAGTACTTC.

In this sample, this clonotype turned up many times. This chain uses TRBV2 with TRBJ1-5; the match to TRBD1 covers 9 bases. Germline V gene data show CDR1 as SNHLY and CDR2 as FYNNEI. CDR3 length equals 16 residues. Trimming took 6 bases from V and 11 from J; bases not matched to a gene: 17. This CDR3 is CASRASDRGGKVAQHF. The CDR3 nucleotides are TGTGCCAGCAGGGCTTCGGACAGGGGCGGCAAGGTGGCCCAGCATTTT.

This clonotype has only a few counts. The V call is TRBV12-3 or TRBV12-4, the J call TRBJ1-2; 10 nucleotides line up with TRBD1. The CDR3 consists of 16 residues. The V gene end was trimmed by 3 bases and the J gene end by 6 bases; junction bases not matched to a gene: 10. The CDR3: CASSFTTGQGRHGYTF. CDR3 DNA: TGTGCCAGCAGTTTCACGACGGGACAGGGGCGGCATGGCTACACCTTC.

The sample holds many counts of this clonotype. The J gene is TRBJ1-2, the V gene TRBV15, with 8 bases lining up with TRBD1. With 0 bases clipped from V and 8 bases from J, the junction kept 5 bases outside the gene matches. The germline V gene encodes CDR1 LNHNV and CDR2 YYDKDF (reference sequence). The CDR3 has 14 amino acids. CDR3 coding DNA: TGTGCCACCAGCAGAGATGGGACAGGAAGCGGCTACACCTTC. It translates to CATSRDGTGSGYTF.

There are a few counts of this clonotype. The chain has TRBV27 and TRBJ2-2; no firm D call. The germline V gene has CDR1 MNHEY and CDR2 SMNVEV (reference sequence). V lost 5 bases, J lost 5 bases, and 15 bases lay in between. The CDR3 runs 15 residues. CDR3 residues: CASSITLVGTGELFF. CDR3 in DNA: TGTGCCAGCAGTATTACATTGGTAGGGACCGGGGAGCTGTTTTTT.

The rearrangement links TRBV4-2 to TRBJ2-7; no reliable D call. The CDR3 totals 14 residues. Trimming stripped 4 bases from V and 1 base from J, with 11 bases between. CDR1 LGHNA and CDR2 YNFKEQ come from the germline V gene. The CDR3 protein is CASSRDRQSYEQYF. In DNA form, the CDR3 reads TGTGCCAGCAGCCGAGATCGGCAGTCCTACGAGCAGTACTTC.

This chain connects TRBV7-2 to TRBJ1-6; D is possibly TRBD1 (5 bases). Germline values: CDR1 SGHTA, CDR2 FQGNSA. The CDR3 extends over 17 amino acids. V lost 5 bases, J lost 6 bases, and 20 bases lay in between. CDR3 residues: CASSLLGGLTVNSPLHF. For the CDR3, the DNA is TGTGCCAGCAGCCTCCTCGGCGGCCTGACAGTTAATTCACCCCTCCACTTT.

The chain links TRBV5-1 to TRBJ2-7, with TRBD1 matching over 9 bases. This CDR3 comprises 15 residues. V lost 4 bases and J lost 2; bases outside the gene matches: 7. Germline CDR1 and CDR2: SGHRS and YFSETQ. The CDR3 is CASSGDRASTYEQYF. CDR3 in DNA: TGCGCCAGCAGCGGGGACAGGGCAAGCACCTACGAGCAGTACTTC.